Listed below are T cell receptor beta chains from one sample, sequenced in a study of CD8 T cells in ankylosing spondylitis. TCRdb itself ran the 5' RACE reads through MiXCR, one entry per CDR3 protein. This sample carries roughly 300,000 distinct CDR3 sequences, roughly 8% of them seen once, and the ten largest clones take about 14%. The sequenced sample was blood, either unsorted or a sorted T cell fraction (not recorded which). The receptors were sampled from a male donor with ankylosing spondylitis. The CDR3 runs from the conserved cysteine through the conserved F or W. D genes are given only for firm matches. Clone size is given for some rows only: seen once, a few or many times, or a class if the clone is expanded.

clone size	V gene	J gene	D gene	CDR3 protein	CDR3 DNA
many	TRBV6-5	TRBJ2-3	-	CASSNSGDTQYF	TGTGCCAGCAGCAACTCCGGGGATACGCAGTATTTT
-	TRBV29-1	TRBJ2-5	TRBD2	CSAPGGGLLAGEGTQYF	TGCAGCGCCCCGGGTGGGGGATTACTAGCGGGAGAGGGGACCCAGTACTTC
-	TRBV6-1	TRBJ2-7	TRBD1	CASSVPDRVHEQYF	TGTGCCAGCAGTGTCCCCGACAGGGTCCACGAGCAGTACTTC
many	TRBV20-1	TRBJ1-1	-	CSARAIGWTEAFF	TGCAGTGCTAGAGCCATCGGGTGGACTGAAGCTTTCTTT
few	TRBV4-3	TRBJ2-1	TRBD2	CASSQQRTSDLQFF	TGCGCCAGCAGCCAACAACGGACTAGCGACCTACAGTTCTTC
-	TRBV27	TRBJ1-5	-	CASRPTAAQPQHF	TGTGCCAGCAGACCGACGGCGGCCCAGCCCCAGCATTTT
-	TRBV4-1	TRBJ2-3	-	CASSLRGVTSTDTQYF	TGCGCCAGCAGCTTGAGGGGAGTCACGTCCACAGATACGCAGTATTTT
few	TRBV7-3	TRBJ2-1	TRBD2	CASSGSGTSLMHEQFF	TGTGCCAGCAGCGGATCCGGGACTAGTCTCATGCATGAGCAGTTCTTC
many	TRBV5-1	TRBJ2-2	TRBD2	CASSLLSGTTGELFF	TGCGCCAGCAGCTTGCTTAGCGGGACTACCGGGGAGCTGTTTTTT
-	TRBV29-1	TRBJ1-1	-	CSARGPQIGAFF	TGCAGCGCCCGAGGGCCGCAGATTGGGGCTTTCTTT
few	TRBV6-2/TRBV6-3	TRBJ2-2	-	CASSQTPGELFF	TGTGCCAGCAGTCAAACCCCCGGGGAGCTGTTTTTT
few	TRBV7-2	TRBJ2-1	-	CASSLEWRRNNEQFF	TGTGCCAGCAGCTTAGAGTGGCGACGGAACAATGAGCAGTTCTTC
few	TRBV7-3	TRBJ2-5	TRBD2	CASSLMGTTETQYF	TGTGCCAGCAGCTTAATGGGGACTACAGAGACCCAGTACTTC
many	TRBV4-3	TRBJ2-7	-	CASSQVSQGLYEQYF	TGCGCCAGCAGCCAAGTCTCCCAGGGTCTCTACGAGCAGTACTTC
-	TRBV6-5	TRBJ2-4	-	CASSYLGAVDIQYF	TGTGCCAGCAGTTACTTGGGAGCGGTGGACATTCAGTACTTC
-	TRBV5-1	TRBJ2-6	-	CASSPVDGANVLTF	TGCGCCAGCAGCCCCGTCGATGGGGCCAACGTCCTGACTTTC
few	TRBV19	TRBJ2-6	TRBD1	CASSIHQGDSSGANVLTF	TGTGCCAGTAGTATACATCAAGGGGACAGCTCTGGGGCCAACGTCCTGACTTTC